Shown below are 22 T cell receptor beta chains from a single sample sequenced in a study of type 1 regulatory T cells. TCRdb independently ran MiXCR on the reads; one entry per CDR3 protein. The data hold approximately 97,000 distinct CDR3 sequences, with about a third observed a single time. The sequenced material came from CD4+ T cells, either the whole sample or a sorted fraction (not recorded which). The receptors were sampled from a human donor in good health.

In its sample, this clonotype was seen many times. The chain couples TRBV6-2 or TRBV6-3 to TRBJ2-1; 8 nucleotides agree with TRBD1. The CDR3 loop spans 15 amino acids. CDR1 is MNHEY, CDR2 SVGEGT, per germline. The V gene end was trimmed by 4 bases and the J gene end by 4 bases; junction bases not matched to a gene: 6. In DNA form, the CDR3 reads TGTGCCAGCAGTTCCCAGGGGGCGCCTTACAATGAGCAGTTCTTC. This codes for CASSSQGAPYNEQFF.

The chain joins TRBV20-1 to TRBJ2-7, with 14 bases lining up with TRBD2. With V trimmed by 5 bases and J by 1 base, 7 bases remained unmatched. Germline lookup yields CDR1 DFQATT and CDR2 SNEGSKA (reference sequence). The CDR3 sequence is 16 residues long. The CDR3, as DNA: TGCAGTGCTTCCGGGACTAGCGGGAGTGGGTCCTACGAGCAGTACTTC. Protein product: CSASGTSGSGSYEQYF.

This clonotype came up a few times. Sequence at one end of the junction differs from germline and may be a read error. The chain carries TRBV6-2 or TRBV6-3 and TRBJ1-5; D is undetermined. This CDR3 has 13 residues. Germline loops: CDR1 MNHEY, CDR2 SVGEGT. CDR3 residues: CASSYLGNQPQHF. The CDR3 DNA is TGTGCTAGCAGTTACCTTGGTAATCAGCCCCAGCATTTT.

The chain links TRBV5-1 to TRBJ2-1; weak D call: TRBD2 (6 bases). The CDR3 totals 14 residues. The V gene's germline CDR1 is SGHRS and CDR2 YFSETQ. V was pared by 4 bases and J by 10 bases, with 18 bases between. The CDR3: CASSPSWTTVEQFF. CDR3 nucleotides: TGCGCCAGCAGCCCCTCATGGACTACCGTCGAGCAGTTCTTC.

This chain links TRBV29-1 with TRBJ2-4; D gene ambiguous. Per germline, CDR1 SQVTM and CDR2 ANQGSEA. Trimming pared 1 base from V and 10 bases from J, leaving 17 bases between. The CDR3 sequence is 14 residues long. The CDR3: CSVEGSRVSGIQYF. The CDR3 region has the DNA TGCAGCGTTGAAGGGTCCCGGGTTTCGGGTATTCAGTACTTC. The variable domain in full, completed from reference TRBV29-1 and TRBJ2-4, reads SAVISQKPSRDICQRGTSLTIQCQVDSQVTMMFWYRQQPGQSLTLIATANQGSEATYESGFVIDKFPISRPNLTFSTLTVSNMSPEDSSIYLCSVEGSRVSGIQYFGAGTRLSVL.

This clonotype has only a few counts. The chain joins TRBV6-2 or TRBV6-3 to TRBJ2-7; D not certain. Germline values: CDR1 MNHEY, CDR2 SVGEGT. This CDR3 comprises 14 residues. Trimming removed 8 bases from V and 1 base from J, with 15 bases in between. CDR3 sequence: CASDKGGSSYEQYF. As DNA, the CDR3 is TGTGCCAGCGACAAGGGCGGCAGTTCCTACGAGCAGTACTTC.

This clonotype was counted only a few times. V gene TRBV9 combines with J gene TRBJ1-2; possible D gene TRBD1, 6 bases. In germline, CDR1 is SGDLS, CDR2 YYNGEE. V was clipped by 0 bases and J by 6 bases, with 12 bases between them. This CDR3 has 14 amino acids. This CDR3 is CASSVAGGLDGYTF. As DNA, the CDR3 is TGTGCCAGCAGCGTAGCTGGGGGGCTGGATGGCTACACCTTC. Using reference TRBV9 and TRBJ1-2 for the parts outside the CDR3, the full variable domain is DSGVTQTPKHLITATGQRVTLRCSPRSGDLSVYWYQQSLDQGLQFLIQYYNGEERAKGNILERFSAQQFPDLHSELNLSSLELGDSALYFCASSVAGGLDGYTFGSGTRLTVV.

The V call is TRBV20-1, the J call TRBJ1-4; a weak D match, TRBD1 (6 bases). Between the trimmed V and J ends, which lost 3 bases and 4 bases, there was a span of 12 bases. There are 14 residues in the CDR3. Germline CDR1 reads DFQATT; CDR2 reads SNEGSKA (reference sequence). CDR3 sequence: CSASSGDNNEKLFF. DNA for the CDR3: TGCAGTGCTAGTTCCGGGGACAATAATGAAAAACTGTTTTTT.

This clonotype was seen only a few times. The chain couples TRBV18 to TRBJ2-3; no firm D call. This CDR3 has 12 residues. V was cut by 3 bases and J by 5 bases, with 6 bases left in between. From germline, CDR1 is KGHSH and CDR2 LQKENI. CDR3 DNA: TGTGCCAGCTCACCTGACGGAGATACGCAGTATTTT. Its translation is CASSPDGDTQYF.

CDR3 in DNA: TGTGCCAGCAGTTACGGGGGGGGGGTTACCAATGAGCAGTTCTTC. Its translation is CASSYGGGVTNEQFF. The chain links TRBV3-1 to TRBJ2-1; TRBD2 matches at 8 bases. The germline V gene has CDR1 LGHDT and CDR2 YNNKEL (reference sequence). The CDR3 loop spans 15 amino acids. V dropped 6 bases and J dropped 6; count of bases not matched to a gene: 10.

This clonotype was picked up a small number of times. The chain combines TRBV12-3 or TRBV12-4 with TRBJ1-2; 9 bases align to TRBD1. The J segment lost 4 bases and the V segment lost 5 bases, leaving 8 bases of the junction unmatched. The CDR3 length is 15 residues. DNA for the CDR3: TGTGCCAGCAGTGCCAGGGACAGGGAAGGCTATGGCTACACCTTC. It encodes CASSARDREGYGYTF.

This clonotype showed up just a few times. CDR3 residues: CASSLEVGGPSYNEQFF. DNA of the CDR3: TGCGCCAGCAGCTTGGAAGTGGGAGGGCCCTCCTACAATGAGCAGTTCTTC. The J gene is TRBJ2-1, the V gene TRBV5-1; 7 bases are shared with TRBD2. V dropped 0 bases and J dropped 0; count of bases not matched to a gene: 6. CDR3 length: 17 amino acids. Germline lookup yields CDR1 SGHRS and CDR2 YFSETQ. Based on the CDR3 plus reference TRBV5-1 and TRBJ2-1, the full variable domain is KAGVTQTPRYLIKTRGQQVTLSCSPISGHRSVSWYQQTPGQGLQFLFEYFSETQRNKGNFPGRFSGRQFSNSRSEMNVSTLELGDSALYLCASSLEVGGPSYNEQFFGPGTRLTVL.

This clonotype was found many times. V and J are TRBV12-3 or TRBV12-4 and TRBJ2-2; possibly TRBD1 for D (5 bases). The CDR3 spans 14 residues. Trimming shortened V by 2 bases and J by 4 bases, and 8 bases separated the two germline ends. The CDR3 is CASSLNQGTGELFF. The CDR3 DNA reads TGTGCCAGCAGTTTAAACCAGGGCACCGGGGAGCTGTTTTTT.

There are a few counts of this clonotype. The chain links TRBV7-2 to TRBJ2-7; 7 bases align to TRBD1. V lost 2 bases to trimming and J lost 3 bases; unmatched junction nucleotides: 4. Germline CDR1 reads SGHTA; CDR2 reads FQGNSA. CDR3 length: 14 residues. The CDR3 protein is CASSLNRGGYEQYF. The CDR3 coding sequence is TGTGCCAGCAGCTTAAACAGGGGTGGCTACGAGCAGTACTTC.

V and J are TRBV28 and TRBJ1-2, with D maybe TRBD1 (5 bases). Germline CDR1 reads MDHEN; CDR2 reads SYDVKM. The CDR3 is 14 amino acids. The germline V and J ends were trimmed by 2 bases and 3 bases, with 10 bases remaining between them. For the CDR3, the DNA is TGTGCCAGCAGTTTACTCACAGGAGACTATGGCTACACCTTC. It yields the protein CASSLLTGDYGYTF.

V is TRBV3-1 and J is TRBJ1-3; D not certain. The germline V gene has CDR1 LGHDT and CDR2 YNNKEL (reference sequence). The CDR3 spans 13 residues. Trimming shortened V by 0 bases and J by 9 bases, and 9 bases separated the two germline ends. In DNA form, the CDR3 reads TGTGCCAGCAGCCAAGATGTTGAAGGCACCATATATTTT. Protein: CASSQDVEGTIYF.

The chain carries TRBV20-1 and TRBJ1-6; 8 bases match TRBD1. The CDR3 length is 15 residues. Germline CDR1 is DFQATT and CDR2 is SNEGSKA (reference sequence). V lost 2 bases and J lost 7; bases outside the gene matches: 7. The CDR3 sequence: CSARRQTGANSPLHF. In DNA form, the CDR3 reads TGCAGTGCTAGACGTCAGACAGGGGCCAATTCACCCCTCCACTTT.

This clonotype was counted a few times. This chain uses TRBV19 with TRBJ2-2, with TRBD2 as a possible D gene (5 bases). Germline CDR1 is LNHDA and CDR2 is SQIVND (reference sequence). The germline V and J ends were trimmed by 10 bases and 1 base, with 13 bases remaining between them. The CDR3 is made up of 14 amino acids. The CDR3 here is CATRRAVNTGELFF. CDR3 nucleotide sequence: TGTGCCACCCGGCGGGCAGTGAACACCGGGGAGCTGTTTTTT.

By sample share, this clonotype is medium-sized (0.01 to 0.1%). The rearrangement uses TRBV13 and TRBJ1-2; 7 nucleotides line up with TRBD1. V lost 5 bases, J lost 7 bases, and 10 bases stayed unmatched. From germline, CDR1 is PRHDT and CDR2 FYEKMQ (reference sequence). CDR3 size: 14 residues. Written as DNA, the CDR3 is TGTGCCAGCAGCCCAACCGACAGGGACGGTGGCTACACCTTC. Translating it yields CASSPTDRDGGYTF.

A single count supports this clonotype. The rearrangement links TRBV4-1 to TRBJ2-3; D might be TRBD2 (6 bases). CDR1 MGHRA and CDR2 YSYEKL come from the germline V gene. Trimming removed 2 bases at V and 2 bases at J, with 20 bases between. CDR3 size: 18 residues. CDR3 in DNA: TGCGCCAGCAGCCAACCGGGACTCCAAACAACCATCACAGATACGCAGTATTTT. This gives the protein CASSQPGLQTTITDTQYF.

This clonotype was seen a handful of times. The DNA for the CDR3 is TGCGCCAGCGGTGATCGAGACACAAACATTCAGTACTTC. Translating it yields CASGDRDTNIQYF. The J gene is TRBJ2-4, the V gene TRBV4-3; the D is unclear. The CDR3 sequence is 13 residues long. Trimming took off 8 bases at V and 6 bases at J, with 14 bases between the two ends. CDR1 is LGHNA and CDR2 is YSLEER in the germline V gene.

This clonotype was detected only a few times. The CDR3 region is CSVEDPVGNTIYF. CDR3 DNA: TGCAGCGTTGAAGATCCCGTTGGAAACACCATATATTTT. The chain has TRBV29-1 and TRBJ1-3; D remains unclear. The V end lost 0 bases, the J end lost 3 bases, and 6 bases lay between the germline ends. Per the germline V gene, CDR1 is SQVTM and CDR2 is ANQGSEA. The CDR3 totals 13 residues.